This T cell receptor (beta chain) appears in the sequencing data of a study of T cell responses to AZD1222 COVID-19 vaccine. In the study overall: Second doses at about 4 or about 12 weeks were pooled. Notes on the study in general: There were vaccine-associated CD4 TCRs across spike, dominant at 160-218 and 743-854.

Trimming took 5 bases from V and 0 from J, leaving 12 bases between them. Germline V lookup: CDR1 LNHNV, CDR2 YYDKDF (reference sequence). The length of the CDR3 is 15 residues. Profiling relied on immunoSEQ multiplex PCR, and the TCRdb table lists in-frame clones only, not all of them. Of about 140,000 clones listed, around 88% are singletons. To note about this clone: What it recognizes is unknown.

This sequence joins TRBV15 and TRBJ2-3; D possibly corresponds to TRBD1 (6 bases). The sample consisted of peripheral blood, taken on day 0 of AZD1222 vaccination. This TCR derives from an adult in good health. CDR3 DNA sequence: TGTGCCACCAGCCCACGGGACACTAGCACAGATACGCAGTATTTT. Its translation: CATSPRDTSTDTQYF.